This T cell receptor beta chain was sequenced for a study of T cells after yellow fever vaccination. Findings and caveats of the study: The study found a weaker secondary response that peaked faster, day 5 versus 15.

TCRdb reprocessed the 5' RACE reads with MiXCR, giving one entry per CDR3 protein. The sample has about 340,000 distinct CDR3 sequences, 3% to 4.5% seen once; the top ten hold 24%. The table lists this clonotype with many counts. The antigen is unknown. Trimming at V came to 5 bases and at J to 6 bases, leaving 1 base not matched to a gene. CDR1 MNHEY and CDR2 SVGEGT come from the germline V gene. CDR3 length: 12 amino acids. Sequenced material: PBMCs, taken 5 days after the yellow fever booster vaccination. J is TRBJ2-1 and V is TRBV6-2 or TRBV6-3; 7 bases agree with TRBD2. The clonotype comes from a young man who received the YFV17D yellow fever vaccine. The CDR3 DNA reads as TGTGCCAGCAGTACGGGGGGCAATGAGCAGTTCTTC. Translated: CASSTGGNEQFF.